A single sample is the source of the 28 T cell receptor beta chains below, sequenced in a study of cytomegalovirus exposure and HLA in healthy donors. The PCR had 60 Vbeta and 13 Jbeta primers. Produced via immunoSEQ multiplex PCR; TCRdb's table is partial and in-frame only. Of about 200,000 clones listed, 81% were seen once; the top ten hold around 2%. Material for sequencing was PBMCs. The receptor set was obtained from a man aged 18 to 30 in good health and CMV-seronegative.

The chain employs TRBV19 and TRBJ1-1; D call uncertain. Deletions cut 2 bases from V and 11 bases from J, with 15 bases between. Per the germline V gene, CDR1 is LNHDA and CDR2 is SQIVND (reference sequence). The CDR3 covers 13 residues. CDR3 DNA sequence: TGTGCCAGTAGTATAATTGGCAATCTCTGGGCTTTCTTT. The encoded protein is CASSIIGNLWAFF.

The table lists this clone with a count of one. The chain links TRBV6-5 to TRBJ2-7; D might be TRBD1 (5 bases). This CDR3 comprises 15 residues. Germline lookup yields CDR1 MNHEY and CDR2 SVGAGI. Trimming stripped 4 bases from V and 3 bases from J, with 16 bases between. CDR3 loop: CASSWGPGQSYEQYF. In DNA, the CDR3 is TGTGCCAGCAGTTGGGGCCCCGGGCAGAGCTACGAGCAGTACTTC.

The genes are TRBV27 and TRBJ2-7; 9 bases fit TRBD1. In germline, CDR1 is MNHEY, CDR2 SMNVEV (reference sequence). This CDR3 has 14 amino acids. Trimming cost V 4 bases and J 4 bases; bases outside gene matches: 5. The CDR3 spells CASSSGTGLYEQYF. The CDR3 region has the DNA TGTGCCAGCAGTTCCGGGACAGGGCTATACGAGCAGTACTTC.

V usage is TRBV27 and J usage is TRBJ2-3; TRBD2 agrees at 7 bases. The V gene end was trimmed by 6 bases and the J gene end by 0 bases; junction bases not matched to a gene: 9. Per the germline V gene, CDR1 is MNHEY and CDR2 is SMNVEV (reference sequence). The CDR3 spans 16 residues. CDR3 sequence: CASSRKRGDSTDTQYF. CDR3 DNA sequence: TGTGCCAGCAGCCGAAAACGGGGGGACAGCACAGATACGCAGTATTTT.

The rearrangement joins TRBV5-1 to TRBJ2-3; D is uncertain. Looked up from germline, CDR1 is SGHRS and CDR2 is YFSETQ. CDR3 length equals 17 residues. Deletions cut 0 bases from V and 3 bases from J, with 17 bases between. CDR3 sequence: CASSLDTSKDGTDTQYF. In DNA, the CDR3 is TGCGCCAGCAGCTTGGATACGAGCAAAGACGGGACAGATACGCAGTATTTT.

This chain joins TRBV7-9 and TRBJ2-5, with a possible D match to TRBD1 (7 bases). Germline assignment: CDR1 SEHNR and CDR2 FQNEAQ (reference sequence). The CDR3 covers 15 residues. With 2 bases removed from V and 5 bases from J, the gap between germline ends came to 15 bases. CDR3 DNA: TGTGCCAGCAGCTTAAGGGGGGCCAGGGGGGAGACCCAGTACTTC. Translation gives CASSLRGARGETQYF.

The CDR3 loop is CASSTHTAYHPYNEQFF. CDR3 DNA: TGTGCCAGCAGCACCCACACAGCATACCACCCCTACAATGAGCAGTTCTTC. The genes are TRBV9 and TRBJ2-1, with D hard to call. With 4 bases removed from V and 2 bases from J, the gap between germline ends came to 19 bases. Germline CDR1 is SGDLS and CDR2 is YYNGEE. This CDR3 has 17 residues.

J is TRBJ2-7 and V is TRBV6-5; TRBD1 aligns across 7 bases. Trimming cost V 6 bases and J 1 base; bases outside gene matches: 6. Germline V lookup: CDR1 MNHEY, CDR2 SVGAGI. The CDR3 totals 14 residues. The CDR3 DNA reads as TGTGCCAGCAGGGTGGGACAGCTTTCCTACGAGCAGTACTTC. Protein product: CASRVGQLSYEQYF.

This clone appeared once. This chain links TRBV7-3 with TRBJ2-1; 12 bases map to TRBD2. CDR1 is SGHTA, CDR2 FQGTGA, per germline. J was trimmed by 6 bases and V by 2 bases; bases with no gene match: 2. The length of the CDR3 is 15 residues. CDR3 nucleotides: TGTGCCAGCAGCTTAGAACTAGCGGGAGGCAATGAGCAGTTCTTC. The encoded protein is CASSLELAGGNEQFF.

The chain carries TRBV9 and TRBJ2-3, with 8 bases identical to TRBD2. J gave up 6 bases and V 7 bases, and 13 bases lay outside the gene matches. Germline-derived CDR1 and CDR2 are SGDLS and YYNGEE. The CDR3 covers 15 residues. The CDR3 sequence is CASSPGGAYSDTQYF. The CDR3 nucleotides are TGTGCCAGCTCCCCCGGGGGGGCTTATTCGGATACGCAGTATTTT.

CDR3 DNA sequence: TGTGCCAGGGACAGGGCAAAGAGCAATCAGCCCCAGCATTTT. This encodes CARDRAKSNQPQHF. The chain employs TRBV19 and TRBJ1-5; TRBD1 aligns across 8 bases. The length of the CDR3 is 14 residues. The V gene end was trimmed by 9 bases and the J gene end by 1 base; junction bases not matched to a gene: 5. Germline CDR1 reads LNHDA; CDR2 reads SQIVND (reference sequence).

V gene TRBV9 combines with J gene TRBJ1-4; no clear D. Germline CDR1 SGDLS, CDR2 YYNGEE. The V and J ends lost 0 bases and 0 bases respectively, with 6 bases between them. The CDR3 is 15 residues long. CDR3 protein: CASSVGVATNEKLFF. In DNA, the CDR3 is TGTGCCAGCAGCGTAGGAGTTGCAACTAATGAAAAACTGTTTTTT.

The genes are TRBV7-2 and TRBJ2-7; TRBD2 is a possible D gene (6 bases). The CDR3 contains 14 residues. V shed 5 bases and J shed 6 bases, with 17 bases lying between them. Per germline, CDR1 SGHTA and CDR2 FQGNSA. CDR3 loop: CASSQTSRDREQYF. CDR3 DNA: TGTGCCAGCAGCCAGACTAGTCGTGATCGCGAGCAGTACTTC.

The chain uses TRBV5-1 and TRBJ2-5, with D perhaps TRBD1 (6 bases). CDR1 and CDR2 (germline): SGHRS, YFSETQ. The CDR3 spans 15 residues. V was clipped by 2 bases and J by 0 bases, with 11 bases between them. The CDR3 reads CASSLQGRYQETQYF. CDR3 nucleotides: TGCGCCAGCAGCTTACAGGGACGGTACCAAGAGACCCAGTACTTC.

This clone has just one count. CDR3 amino acids: CASSPGLAGVGRTDTQYF. The CDR3 DNA reads as TGTGCCAGCTCACCGGGACTAGCGGGAGTGGGACGGACAGATACGCAGTATTTT. The chain recombines TRBV18 with TRBJ2-3; 14 bases align to TRBD2. This CDR3 region has 18 residues. In germline, CDR1 is KGHSH, CDR2 LQKENI. With V trimmed by 3 bases and J by 3 bases, 8 bases remained unmatched.

The rearrangement joins TRBV27 to TRBJ1-6; 7 positions agree with TRBD1. CDR1 is MNHEY, CDR2 SMNVEV, per germline (reference sequence). This CDR3 spans 14 amino acids. V lost 7 bases and J lost 6; bases outside the gene matches: 6. The CDR3 here is CASKAQGLNSPLHF. The CDR3 DNA sequence: TGTGCCAGCAAGGCACAGGGGCTTAATTCACCCCTCCACTTT.

The chain links TRBV10-2 to TRBJ1-5, with 7 bases aligning to TRBD1. After removal of 3 bases from V and 1 base from J, the junction contained 9 bases not matched to a gene. Per the germline V gene, CDR1 is WSHSY and CDR2 is SAAADI. The CDR3 runs 17 residues. As DNA, the CDR3 is TGCGCCAGCAGTGATCATCCGGACAGGCAAAGCAATCAGCCCCAGCATTTT. This gives the protein CASSDHPDRQSNQPQHF.

V usage is TRBV6-5 and J usage is TRBJ2-3; 8 bases map to TRBD1. The germline gives CDR1 MNHEY, CDR2 SVGAGI. The CDR3 is 15 amino acids. The V segment lost 2 bases and the J segment 3 bases; nucleotides outside the gene matches: 4. The CDR3 here is CASSYGDRITDTQYF. In nucleotides, the CDR3 is TGTGCCAGCAGTTACGGGGACAGGATAACAGATACGCAGTATTTT.

J is TRBJ2-5 and V is TRBV5-8; 9 bases are shared with TRBD2. The CDR3 totals 15 residues. CDR1 is SGHTS and CDR2 is YDEGEE in the germline V gene. The trim removed 1 base at V and 9 bases at J, leaving 10 bases unmatched. The CDR3 DNA reads as TGTGCCAGCAGCTTGTGGGGGTCGGCGGGAGGGGCCCAGTACTTC. This codes for CASSLWGSAGGAQYF. Combining the CDR3 with reference TRBV5-8 and TRBJ2-5 gives the whole variable domain EAGVTQSPTHLIKTRGQQATLRCSPISGHTSVYWYQQALGLGLQFLLWYDEGEERNRGNFPPRFSGRQFPNYSSELNVNALELEDSALYLCASSLWGSAGGAQYFGPGTRLLVL.

The chain couples TRBV5-4 to TRBJ2-3; a possible D gene is TRBD1 (7 bases). The CDR3 runs 16 residues. The germline CDR1 and CDR2 sequences are SGHNT and YYREEE (reference sequence). V gave up 0 bases and J gave up 6 bases, with 17 bases separating them. The CDR3 region has the DNA TGTGCCAGCAGCTTGGCGGGGCAGGGGGGTAAGGATACGCAGTATTTT. As protein: CASSLAGQGGKDTQYF.

The chain recombines TRBV4-3 with TRBJ2-1; TRBD2 matches 9 bases. The CDR3 contains 16 residues. Germline lookup yields CDR1 LGHNA and CDR2 YSLEER. The V segment lost 0 bases and the J segment 7 bases; nucleotides outside the gene matches: 7. The CDR3 region is CASSQDAGGPLNEQFF. CDR3 bases: TGCGCCAGCAGCCAAGATGCGGGGGGGCCACTAAATGAGCAGTTCTTC.

This clone was counted between two and nine times. V gene TRBV11-2 combines with J gene TRBJ2-5; possible D gene TRBD1, 6 bases. V lost 0 bases to trimming and J lost 3 bases, with 11 bases between them. CDR1 is SGHAT and CDR2 is FQNNGV in the germline V gene. CDR3 length equals 15 residues. The CDR3 DNA follows: TGTGCCAGCAGCTTAGATTGGACAGAAGAAGAGACCCAGTACTTC. It yields the protein CASSLDWTEEETQYF.

The V call is TRBV29-1, the J call TRBJ1-3, with 9 bases matching TRBD1. Germline values: CDR1 SQVTM, CDR2 ANQGSEA. CDR3 length: 15 residues. Trimming at V came to 6 bases and at J to 1 base, leaving 7 bases not matched to a gene. CDR3 in amino acids: CSVGYRGRSGNTIYF. CDR3 DNA: TGCAGCGTGGGATACAGGGGGCGATCTGGAAACACCATATATTTT.

The gene calls are TRBV15 and TRBJ2-5, with TRBD2 matching 8 bases. CDR3 length: 19 residues. Germline V gene sequence: CDR1 LNHNV, CDR2 YYDKDF (reference sequence). The J segment lost 2 bases and the V segment lost 0 bases, leaving 14 bases of the junction unmatched. CDR3 protein: CATSRDPPLASGLQETQYF. The CDR3 bases are TGTGCCACCAGCAGAGATCCCCCTCTCGCTAGCGGGTTACAAGAGACCCAGTACTTC.

V and J are TRBV6-5 and TRBJ2-3; perhaps TRBD2 as D (5 bases). CDR3 size: 16 residues. The V end was cut by 2 bases, the J end by 5 bases, with 17 bases between. CDR1 and CDR2 from the germline V gene are MNHEY and SVGAGI. The CDR3 here is CASSYHREPKGDTQYF. The CDR3 DNA follows: TGTGCCAGCAGTTACCACCGGGAACCTAAGGGAGATACGCAGTATTTT.

DNA of the CDR3: TGTGCCAGCAGCTTAGAGCCCGCCGGACTCGAACCTAATGAGCAGTTCTTC. This encodes CASSLEPAGLEPNEQFF. The rearrangement links TRBV13 to TRBJ2-1; tentatively, D is TRBD2 (5 bases). This CDR3 spans 17 amino acids. CDR1 and CDR2 (germline): PRHDT, FYEKMQ (reference sequence). Trimming removed 1 base from V and 7 bases from J, with 20 bases in between. The variable domain in full, completed from reference TRBV13 and TRBJ2-1, reads AAGVIQSPRHLIKEKRETATLKCYPIPRHDTVYWYQQGPGQDPQFLISFYEKMQSDKGSIPDRFSAQQFSDYHSELNMSSLELGDSALYFCASSLEPAGLEPNEQFFGPGTRLTVL.

The chain combines TRBV23-1 with TRBJ2-7, with D possibly being TRBD2 (6 bases). TRBV23-1 is assigned to the ORF class and has an uncertain function. Between the trimmed V and J ends, which lost 4 bases and 7 bases, there was a span of 20 bases. The CDR3 runs to 15 residues. The CDR3 here is CASSRSGRLHREQYF. The CDR3 DNA reads TGCGCCAGCAGTCGCTCAGGGAGGTTGCATCGGGAGCAGTACTTC.

This chain links TRBV11-3 with TRBJ2-7, with D maybe TRBD2 (5 bases). Germline V gives CDR1 SGHNT, CDR2 YENEEA. The CDR3 spans 14 residues. Between the trimmed V and J ends, which lost 1 base and 3 bases, there was a span of 10 bases. CDR3 residues: CASSLGGGNYEQYF. The DNA of the CDR3 is TGTGCCAGCAGCTTAGGCGGAGGCAACTACGAGCAGTACTTC.